These T cell receptor beta chains were read from a single sample in a study of PD-1 blockade in classical Hodgkin lymphoma. TCRdb's table, derived via immunoSEQ multiplex PCR, lists solely in-frame clones and lacks some. The sample consists of about 21,000 clones, roughly 77% of them appearing once. Sequences were derived from peripheral blood mononuclear cells (PBMCs), sampled before the fourth cycle of nivolumab. The receptors were sampled from a human donor with classical Hodgkin lymphoma. Both conserved end residues are part of each CDR3. Fields, in order: clone size, D gene, J gene, V gene, CDR3 protein, CDR3 DNA. D genes are given only for firm matches. Clone size, where shown, is once, few, many, or a class for clones that have expanded.

clone_size: NA
d_call: TRBD2
j_call: TRBJ2-2
v_call: TRBV18
cdr3_aa: CASSPPNSGGTGELFF
cdr3_nt: TGTGCCAGCTCACCACCGAATAGCGGGGGCACCGGGGAGCTGTTTTTT

clone_size: NA
d_call: NA
j_call: TRBJ1-1
v_call: TRBV21-1
cdr3_aa: CASSKAQDTEAFF
cdr3_nt: TGTGCCAGCAGCAAAGCCCAGGACACTGAAGCTTTCTTT

clone_size: NA
d_call: TRBD2
j_call: TRBJ2-1
v_call: TRBV6-4
cdr3_aa: CASSRVKAGVDEQFF
cdr3_nt: TGTGCCAGCAGTCGTGTTAAGGCGGGAGTGGATGAGCAGTTCTTC

clone_size: few
d_call: TRBD1
j_call: TRBJ2-1
v_call: TRBV2
cdr3_aa: CASKPDRETYNEQFF
cdr3_nt: TGTGCCAGCAAACCGGACAGGGAAACCTACAATGAGCAGTTCTTC

clone_size: once
d_call: NA
j_call: TRBJ1-1
v_call: TRBV7-7
cdr3_aa: CASSSSWGNTEAFF
cdr3_nt: TGTGCCAGCAGCTCAAGTTGGGGAAACACTGAAGCTTTCTTT

clone_size: NA
d_call: NA
j_call: TRBJ2-1
v_call: TRBV20-1
cdr3_aa: CSATVPLAQFF
cdr3_nt: TGCAGTGCTACCGTGCCCCTGGCGCAGTTCTTC

clone_size: NA
d_call: NA
j_call: TRBJ2-5
v_call: TRBV18
cdr3_aa: CASSPGVKETQYF
cdr3_nt: TGTGCCAGCTCACCAGGAGTAAAGGAGACCCAGTACTTC

clone_size: NA
d_call: NA
j_call: TRBJ2-1
v_call: TRBV28
cdr3_aa: CASRGPDANNEQFF
cdr3_nt: TGTGCCAGCAGGGGCCCGGACGCAAACAATGAGCAGTTCTTC

clone_size: NA
d_call: NA
j_call: TRBJ1-1
v_call: TRBV11-2
cdr3_aa: CASSRQGHGAFF
cdr3_nt: TGTGCCAGCAGTCGCCAAGGACACGGGGCTTTCTTT

clone_size: NA
d_call: NA
j_call: TRBJ2-2
v_call: TRBV19
cdr3_aa: CASSIEGFTGELFF
cdr3_nt: TGTGCCAGTAGTATTGAGGGGTTCACCGGGGAGCTGTTTTTT

clone_size: NA
d_call: TRBD1
j_call: TRBJ1-2
v_call: TRBV10-3
cdr3_aa: CAISPGQGYGYTF
cdr3_nt: TGTGCCATCAGTCCGGGACAGGGGTATGGCTACACCTTC

clone_size: NA
d_call: NA
j_call: TRBJ1-1
v_call: TRBV18
cdr3_aa: CASSPFYGGGAEAFF
cdr3_nt: TGTGCCAGCTCACCCTTTTACGGGGGAGGCGCTGAAGCTTTCTTT

clone_size: NA
d_call: NA
j_call: TRBJ2-2
v_call: TRBV6-1
cdr3_aa: CASRDGAGELFF
cdr3_nt: TGTGCCAGCAGGGACGGCGCCGGGGAGCTGTTTTTT

clone_size: NA
d_call: TRBD2
j_call: TRBJ2-1
v_call: TRBV5-1
cdr3_aa: CASSGRLAGNYNEQFF
cdr3_nt: TGCGCCAGCAGCGGCAGACTAGCGGGGAACTACAATGAGCAGTTCTTC

clone_size: NA
d_call: NA
j_call: TRBJ2-1
v_call: TRBV27
cdr3_aa: CASSTNWGDEQFF
cdr3_nt: TGTGCCAGCAGTACCAACTGGGGGGATGAGCAGTTCTTC

clone_size: NA
d_call: TRBD2
j_call: TRBJ2-1
v_call: TRBV5-5
cdr3_aa: CASSSLAANNEQFF
cdr3_nt: TGTGCCAGCAGCTCACTAGCGGCAAACAATGAGCAGTTCTTC

clone_size: NA
d_call: NA
j_call: TRBJ1-1
v_call: TRBV9
cdr3_aa: CASSGIQGWDTEAFF
cdr3_nt: TGTGCCAGCAGCGGCATACAGGGATGGGACACTGAAGCTTTCTTT

clone_size: NA
d_call: NA
j_call: TRBJ1-2
v_call: TRBV5-4
cdr3_aa: CASSFSLSDYGYTF
cdr3_nt: TGTGCCAGCAGCTTCAGCCTTTCCGACTATGGCTACACCTTC

clone_size: NA
d_call: NA
j_call: TRBJ1-2
v_call: TRBV28
cdr3_aa: CASSLSGFSGQHYGYTF
cdr3_nt: TGTGCCAGCAGTTTAAGCGGGTTTTCGGGACAACACTATGGCTACACCTTC

clone_size: NA
d_call: NA
j_call: TRBJ2-5
v_call: TRBV10-3
cdr3_aa: CAISGQAQETQYF
cdr3_nt: TGTGCCATCAGCGGGCAGGCACAAGAGACCCAGTACTTC

clone_size: NA
d_call: TRBD1
j_call: TRBJ2-1
v_call: TRBV18
cdr3_aa: CASSPPRTGGLNEQFF
cdr3_nt: TGTGCCAGCTCACCACCTAGGACAGGAGGACTCAATGAGCAGTTCTTC

clone_size: NA
d_call: NA
j_call: TRBJ2-7
v_call: TRBV7-8
cdr3_aa: CASSLNLDSDEQYF
cdr3_nt: TGTGCCAGCAGCTTAAACCTGGACTCAGACGAGCAGTACTTC

clone_size: few
d_call: NA
j_call: TRBJ1-1
v_call: TRBV10-1
cdr3_aa: CASSTFQGTGTEAFF
cdr3_nt: TGCGCCAGCAGTACTTTCCAGGGGACGGGCACTGAAGCTTTCTTT

clone_size: few
d_call: TRBD1
j_call: TRBJ2-7
v_call: TRBV28
cdr3_aa: CASSPSLDREQYF
cdr3_nt: TGTGCCAGCAGTCCCTCACTAGACAGGGAACAGTACTTC

clone_size: NA
d_call: TRBD2
j_call: TRBJ2-5
v_call: TRBV19
cdr3_aa: CASKGFSSGQETQYF
cdr3_nt: TGTGCCAGTAAAGGCTTTTCTAGCGGCCAAGAGACCCAGTACTTC

clone_size: NA
d_call: NA
j_call: TRBJ1-2
v_call: TRBV7-8
cdr3_aa: CASSSRGRPNGYTF
cdr3_nt: TGTGCCAGCAGCTCCCGAGGGAGGCCAAATGGCTACACCTTC

clone_size: NA
d_call: TRBD2
j_call: TRBJ2-3
v_call: TRBV15
cdr3_aa: CATSRVGGTDTQYF
cdr3_nt: TGTGCCACCAGCAGAGTCGGGGGGACAGATACGCAGTATTTT

clone_size: few
d_call: NA
j_call: TRBJ2-7
v_call: TRBV4-1
cdr3_aa: CASSQRGQSYEQYF
cdr3_nt: TGCGCCAGCAGCCAACGCGGACAGTCCTACGAGCAGTACTTC

clone_size: NA
d_call: TRBD1
j_call: TRBJ1-1
v_call: TRBV6-1
cdr3_aa: CASRTGETGFTEAFF
cdr3_nt: TGTGCCAGCAGAACCGGCGAGACAGGGTTCACTGAAGCTTTCTTT

clone_size: once
d_call: TRBD1
j_call: TRBJ2-5
v_call: TRBV18
cdr3_aa: CASTDRMQETQYF
cdr3_nt: TGTGCCAGCACGGACAGGATGCAAGAGACCCAGTACTTC

clone_size: NA
d_call: NA
j_call: TRBJ1-2
v_call: TRBV6-1
cdr3_aa: CASSLDGVGYTF
cdr3_nt: TGTGCCAGCAGCCTCGATGGGGTTGGCTACACCTTC

clone_size: NA
d_call: TRBD1
j_call: TRBJ1-1
v_call: TRBV6-1
cdr3_aa: CASSARGTEAFF
cdr3_nt: TGTGCCAGCAGTGCCAGGGGGACTGAAGCTTTCTTT

clone_size: NA
d_call: NA
j_call: TRBJ2-5
v_call: TRBV6-5
cdr3_aa: CASSKTAQGTQYF
cdr3_nt: TGTGCCAGCAGCAAGACAGCTCAAGGGACCCAGTACTTC

clone_size: NA
d_call: NA
j_call: TRBJ2-5
v_call: TRBV25-1
cdr3_aa: CASSELRTRETQYF
cdr3_nt: TGTGCCAGCAGTGAATTGAGGACCCGGGAGACCCAGTACTTC

clone_size: NA
d_call: NA
j_call: TRBJ2-1
v_call: TRBV5-4
cdr3_aa: CASSLDGGTTYNEQFF
cdr3_nt: TGTGCCAGCAGCTTGGACGGGGGGACAACCTACAATGAGCAGTTCTTC

clone_size: NA
d_call: NA
j_call: TRBJ2-1
v_call: TRBV5-6
cdr3_aa: CASSSGTPTYNEQFF
cdr3_nt: TGTGCCAGCAGCTCCGGGACTCCTACCTACAATGAGCAGTTCTTC

clone_size: NA
d_call: NA
j_call: TRBJ2-2
v_call: TRBV6-7
cdr3_aa: CASRAPGGRAVGELFF
cdr3_nt: TGTGCCAGCAGGGCCCCTGGGGGCCGGGCGGTTGGGGAGCTGTTTTTT

clone_size: NA
d_call: NA
j_call: TRBJ2-7
v_call: TRBV15
cdr3_aa: CATSRDRYEQYF
cdr3_nt: TGTGCCACCAGCAGAGATCGCTACGAGCAGTACTTC

clone_size: NA
d_call: TRBD1
j_call: TRBJ2-1
v_call: TRBV27
cdr3_aa: CASGQGSSYNEQFF
cdr3_nt: TGTGCCAGCGGACAGGGAAGCTCCTACAATGAGCAGTTCTTC

clone_size: NA
d_call: TRBD1
j_call: TRBJ2-7
v_call: TRBV5-6
cdr3_aa: CASSPSPGQGSYEQYF
cdr3_nt: TGTGCCAGCAGCCCCAGCCCGGGACAGGGCTCCTACGAGCAGTACTTC

clone_size: NA
d_call: NA
j_call: TRBJ2-7
v_call: TRBV28
cdr3_aa: CASSSPPYERYF
cdr3_nt: TGTGCCAGCAGTTCCCCCCCCTACGAGCGGTACTTC

clone_size: once
d_call: NA
j_call: TRBJ2-7
v_call: TRBV27
cdr3_aa: CASRTKSLPYF
cdr3_nt: TGTGCCAGCAGAACCAAGAGTCTGCCGTACTTC

clone_size: NA
d_call: NA
j_call: TRBJ2-5
v_call: TRBV21-1
cdr3_aa: CAPLNGGETQYF
cdr3_nt: TGTGCTCCGTTGAACGGAGGTGAGACCCAGTACTTC

clone_size: NA
d_call: TRBD2
j_call: TRBJ2-3
v_call: TRBV7-8
cdr3_aa: CASSLGLAGVGNTQYF
cdr3_nt: TGTGCCAGCAGCTTGGGACTAGCGGGAGTAGGAAATACGCAGTATTTT

clone_size: NA
d_call: TRBD2
j_call: TRBJ2-1
v_call: TRBV7-9
cdr3_aa: CASSPPPGLAGLSYNEQFF
cdr3_nt: TGTGCCAGCAGCCCGCCCCCGGGACTAGCGGGACTCTCCTACAATGAGCAGTTCTTC

clone_size: NA
d_call: TRBD1
j_call: TRBJ1-3
v_call: TRBV5-1
cdr3_aa: CASSLAGTENGNTIYF
cdr3_nt: TGCGCCAGCAGCTTAGCGGGGACAGAAAATGGAAACACCATATATTTT

clone_size: NA
d_call: TRBD1
j_call: TRBJ2-7
v_call: TRBV11-2
cdr3_aa: CASSSRWDRTYEQYF
cdr3_nt: TGTGCCAGCAGCTCCCGGTGGGACAGAACCTACGAGCAGTACTTC

clone_size: NA
d_call: TRBD1
j_call: TRBJ2-5
v_call: TRBV19
cdr3_aa: CASSWDSQETQYF
cdr3_nt: TGTGCCAGTAGTTGGGACAGCCAAGAGACCCAGTACTTC

clone_size: NA
d_call: TRBD1
j_call: TRBJ1-5
v_call: TRBV2
cdr3_aa: CASSSSDRVNQPQHF
cdr3_nt: TGTGCCAGCAGTAGCTCTGACAGGGTGAATCAGCCCCAGCATTTT

clone_size: NA
d_call: NA
j_call: TRBJ2-7
v_call: TRBV4-1
cdr3_aa: CASSQGVLGEQYF
cdr3_nt: TGCGCCAGCAGCCAAGGGGTGCTCGGCGAGCAGTACTTC